One sample yielded the 7 T cell receptor beta chains listed below, sequenced in a study of T cell responses to AZD1222 COVID-19 vaccine. TCRdb's copy holds only in-frame clones and misses some; the assay was immunoSEQ multiplex PCR. Among tens of thousands of clones listed, 85% to 95% were seen once. The sequencing used peripheral blood, collected on day 0 of AZD1222 vaccination. The receptor source for this set is an adult in good health.

The rearrangement links TRBV7-9 to TRBJ2-3; 7 nucleotides agree with TRBD2. V trimming: 5 bases; J trimming: 7 bases; junction bases outside the gene matches: 18. Germline CDR1 SEHNR, CDR2 FQNEAQ (reference sequence). The CDR3 is made up of 17 amino acids. The CDR3 region is CASSRFGGSSKGHTQYF. Written as DNA, the CDR3 is TGTGCCAGCAGCCGCTTCGGGGGGAGCTCCAAAGGGCATACGCAGTATTTT.

V is TRBV2 and J is TRBJ2-5, with 9 bases that match TRBD2. The CDR3 runs to 15 residues. The ends lost 4 bases at V and 5 bases at J; junction bases unmatched: 8. Germline-derived CDR1 and CDR2 are SNHLY and FYNNEI. The chain's CDR3 is CASSVRGGASETQYF. Written as DNA, the CDR3 is TGTGCCAGCAGTGTGCGCGGGGGGGCAAGTGAGACCCAGTACTTC.

About this clone: The conserved closing phenylalanine or tryptophan is absent in this CDR3, likely reflecting a read error. It is unclear where the CDR3 begins or ends on the DNA, so no DNA is shown, and the CDR3 is as TCRdb lists it. V usage is TRBV10-3 and J usage is TRBJ1-2. The CDR3 comprises 12 residues, both ends counted. Germline CDR1 and CDR2: ENHRY and SYGVKD. CDR3 in amino acids: CAITEGGWVRIS.

The V gene is TRBV30, the J gene TRBJ1-5, with D unclear. The V and J ends lost 5 bases and 4 bases respectively, with 9 bases between them. Germline V gene data show CDR1 as GTSNPN and CDR2 as SVGIG (reference sequence). This CDR3 spans 12 amino acids. The CDR3, as DNA: TGTGCCTGGGGTAACTTGAATCAGCCCCAGCATTTT. This sequence encodes CAWGNLNQPQHF.

The chain links TRBV7-2 to TRBJ1-1, with a tentative D call TRBD1 (6 bases). Per germline, CDR1 SGHTA and CDR2 FQGNSA. The ends were cut back, 1 base at V and 5 bases at J, with 8 bases in the middle. There are 13 residues in the CDR3. CDR3 residues: CASSLEQGTEAFF. CDR3 sequence (DNA): TGTGCCAGCAGCTTAGAACAGGGAACTGAAGCTTTCTTT.

This chain connects TRBV5-1 to TRBJ1-5; TRBD1 is a possible D gene (5 bases). Looked up from germline, CDR1 is SGHRS and CDR2 is YFSETQ. The CDR3 has 14 residues. V was clipped by 0 bases and J by 4 bases, with 8 bases between them. CDR3 region: CASSLAGKNQPQHF. The CDR3 DNA sequence: TGCGCCAGCAGCTTGGCAGGGAAAAATCAGCCCCAGCATTTT.

The chain joins TRBV18 to TRBJ1-3; TRBD1 is a possible D gene (5 bases). The ends were cut back, 2 bases at V and 0 bases at J, with 11 bases in the middle. The germline CDR1 and CDR2 sequences are KGHSH and LQKENI. This CDR3 comprises 16 residues. The chain's CDR3 is CASSPFPGHSGNTIYF. The DNA of the CDR3 is TGTGCCAGCTCACCATTCCCAGGACACTCTGGAAACACCATATATTTT.